These T cell receptor beta chains were read from a single sample in a study of OX40 agonist ivuxolimab in advanced cancers. Assay: immunoSEQ multiplex PCR; the TCRdb copy retains only in-frame clones and omits some. Altogether about 69,000 clones are present, 80% to 90% being singletons, with the ten largest covering 6.5%. Sequencing was performed on CD4+ or CD8+ T cells sorted from blood, taken in a trial of the OX40 agonist ivuxolimab. The source of these receptors is an adult with an advanced solid tumor such as melanoma, head and neck, liver or kidney cancer. CDR3s include the opening cysteine and the closing phenylalanine or tryptophan. Fields, in order: V gene, J gene, D gene, clone size, CDR3 DNA, CDR3 protein. A D gene is named only where the DNA matches it firmly. Clone size appears in some rows only: once, few, many, or a class for an expanded clone.

TRBV7-3	TRBJ2-5	.	.	TGTGCCAGCAGCTTAACTGGGACCGAGGGGGAGACCCAGTACTTC	CASSLTGTEGETQYF
TRBV11-2	TRBJ2-7	.	.	TGTGCCAGCAGCTTAGTCGGGGGTTCCTACGAGCAGTACTTC	CASSLVGGSYEQYF
TRBV6-1	TRBJ2-7	.	once	TGTGCCAGCAGTGAAGCGCAATTCTACATCCGATACGAGCAGTACTTC	CASSEAQFYIRYEQYF
TRBV6-5	TRBJ2-1	.	.	TGTGCCACACAACGGGGCAATGAGCAGTTCTTC	CATQRGNEQFF
TRBV5-4	TRBJ2-7	TRBD2	.	TGTGCCAGCAGCCGACGCAGGACTAGCGGGAGATACGAGCAGTACTTC	CASSRRRTSGRYEQYF
TRBV4-1	TRBJ1-1	.	.	TGCGCCAGCAGCCAAGGCCGCTGGGGGAATGAAGCTTTCTTT	CASSQGRWGNEAFF
TRBV6-5	TRBJ2-7	.	.	TGTGCCAGCAGTTACTCGGGACACGGCGACGAGCAGTACTTC	CASSYSGHGDEQYF
TRBV14	TRBJ1-2	TRBD1	.	TGTGCCAGCAGCACCTTCGGGACAGGGAACTATGGCTACACCTTC	CASSTFGTGNYGYTF
TRBV9	TRBJ2-1	.	.	TGTGCCAGCAGCGCCCGCTACAATGAGCAGTTCTTC	CASSARYNEQFF
TRBV30	TRBJ1-1	.	few	TGTGCCTGGAGTCCCTTGGGAGTGAACACTGAAGCTTTCTTT	CAWSPLGVNTEAFF